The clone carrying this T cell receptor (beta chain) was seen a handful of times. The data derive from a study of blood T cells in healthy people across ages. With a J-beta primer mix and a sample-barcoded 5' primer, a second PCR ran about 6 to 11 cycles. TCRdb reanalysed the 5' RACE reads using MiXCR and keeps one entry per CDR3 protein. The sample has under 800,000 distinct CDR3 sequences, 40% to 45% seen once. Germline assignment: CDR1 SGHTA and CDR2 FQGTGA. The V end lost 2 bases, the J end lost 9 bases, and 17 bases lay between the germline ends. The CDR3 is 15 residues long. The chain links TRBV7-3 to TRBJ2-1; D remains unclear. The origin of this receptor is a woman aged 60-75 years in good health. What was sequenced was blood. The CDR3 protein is CASSLFANGVSEQFF. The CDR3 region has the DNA TGTGCCAGCAGCTTATTTGCCAATGGGGTTAGTGAGCAGTTCTTC.